This T cell receptor (beta chain) was sequenced during a study of control samples from healthy donors and cancer patients. Data came from immunoSEQ multiplex PCR; TCRdb stores just in-frame clones and leaves some out. The data hold roughly 70,000 clones, with about 95% observed a single time. There are 16 residues in the CDR3. Trimming removed 0 bases from V and 2 bases from J, with 13 bases in between. Germline V gene lookup returns CDR1 SGDLS and CDR2 YYNGEE. Material: blood. The chain combines TRBV9 with TRBJ2-3; tentatively, D is TRBD2 (6 bases). The TCR was taken from a woman aged 25 to 39 in good health. The CDR3 DNA sequence: TGTGCCAGCAGCGTAGTGACGGGGGTTGCCACAGATACGCAGTATTTT. It codes for CASSVVTGVATDTQYF.